This TCR beta chain was profiled in a study of blood T cell repertoires in COVID-19. Here immunoSEQ multiplex PCR was the method, and the copy in TCRdb shows in-frame clones only, minus some. The table lists under 150,000 clones, around nine tenths of them singletons. The cohort comprised adults aged 18 to 89 years residing in about two dozen US areas. The V gene lost 3 bases and the J gene lost 5 bases, with 7 bases spanning the gap. CDR1 is SNHLY and CDR2 is FYNNEI in the germline V gene. This CDR3 is built from 12 residues. The source is a woman aged 45-59 years who had recovered from COVID-19. The specimen was PBMCs or T cells enriched from blood (not recorded which). V and J are TRBV2 and TRBJ1-2, with D possibly being TRBD1 (5 bases). The DNA for the CDR3 is TGTGCCAGCAGTGATGGGGGGTATGGCTACACCTTC. Translated: CASSDGGYGYTF.